Presented here are 14 T cell receptor beta chains from one specimen sequenced in a study of beta chain features in type 1 diabetes. Of the isolated RNA, all was reverse transcribed, and so the sequenced material was expressed TCRB transcripts. Sequenced by immunoSEQ multiplex PCR; TCRdb stores in-frame clones only, minus some. Altogether around 250,000 clones are present, 24% being singletons, with the ten largest covering 0.012%. Findings and limits, study-wide: In every one of the four CD4+ subsets, TCRB CDR3s were moderately but significantly shorter in Type 1 diabetes patients.

Antigens for these TCRs are unknown. Sequenced: naive CD4+ T cells from blood. All receptors derive from a woman aged 25 to 39 with type 1 diabetes.

The chain has TRBV19 and TRBJ2-7, with D perhaps TRBD1 (5 bases). V dropped 7 bases and J dropped 2 bases, with 12 bases sitting between them. This CDR3 is built from 13 residues. Germline values: CDR1 LNHDA, CDR2 SQIVND (reference sequence). CDR3 nucleotides: TGTGCCAGTAAAGAAAAGACAGCCTACGAGCAGTACTTC. This sequence encodes CASKEKTAYEQYF. The complete variable domain, with remaining parts taken from reference TRBV19 and TRBJ2-7, reads DGGITQSPKYLFRKEGQNVTLSCEQNLNHDAMYWYRQDPGQGLRLIYYSQIVNDFQKGDIAEGYSVSREKKESFPLTVTSAQKNPTAFYLCASKEKTAYEQYFGPGTRLTVT.

This clone occurred a few times. The chain couples TRBV2 to TRBJ1-2; D gene uncertain. Germline V gene lookup returns CDR1 SNHLY and CDR2 FYNNEI. The CDR3 loop spans 13 amino acids. Trimming pared 6 bases from V and 8 bases from J, leaving 16 bases between. The CDR3 sequence is CASRLVPEEGYTF. CDR3 coding DNA: TGTGCCAGCAGATTAGTCCCCGAGGAGGGCTACACCTTC. The variable domain in full, completed from reference TRBV2 and TRBJ1-2, reads EPEVTQTPSHQVTQMGQEVILRCVPISNHLYFYWYRQILGQKVEFLVSFYNNEISEKSEIFDDQFSVERPDGSNFTLKIRSTKLEDSAMYFCASRLVPEEGYTFGSGTRLTVV.

This chain joins TRBV29-1 and TRBJ1-5, with D unresolved. Germline CDR1 is SQVTM and CDR2 is ANQGSEA. V lost 5 bases and J lost 0, with 8 bases in between. The CDR3 loop spans 13 amino acids. This CDR3 reads CSVPGDSNQPQHF. The CDR3 region has the DNA TGCAGCGTTCCGGGAGATAGCAATCAGCCCCAGCATTTT.

This clone was counted between two and nine times. The chain joins TRBV28 to TRBJ1-2, with D perhaps TRBD1 (5 bases). In germline, CDR1 is MDHEN, CDR2 SYDVKM. This CDR3 is built from 12 residues. V lost 10 bases to trimming and J lost 3 bases, with 12 bases between them. CDR3 bases: TGTGCCACCGCGGGGCTACACTATGGCTACACCTTC. It yields the protein CATAGLHYGYTF.

This clone was seen a few times. The V and J genes are TRBV4-2 and TRBJ2-3, with D perhaps matching TRBD2 (5 bases). CDR1 LGHNA and CDR2 YNFKEQ come from the germline V gene. The CDR3 covers 16 residues. With 0 bases removed from V and 1 base from J, the gap between germline ends came to 11 bases. CDR3 coding DNA: TGTGCCAGCAGCCAAGAGTGGAGGTTCGGCACAGATACGCAGTATTTT. This encodes CASSQEWRFGTDTQYF.

The chain employs TRBV4-1 and TRBJ2-1, with 9 bases that match TRBD1. J lost 7 bases, V lost 1 base, and 5 bases had no gene match. The germline V gene encodes CDR1 MGHRA and CDR2 YSYEKL. CDR3 length equals 15 residues. As DNA, the CDR3 is TGCGCCAGCAGCCAAGTGGTGGACAGGGGTAATGAGCAGTTCTTC. This codes for CASSQVVDRGNEQFF.

This clone occurred once. The chain joins TRBV30 to TRBJ1-2; 7 nucleotides agree with TRBD1. Trimming took 6 bases from V and 8 from J; bases not matched to a gene: 9. CDR1 and CDR2 (germline): GTSNPN, SVGIG (reference sequence). The CDR3 consists of 12 residues. The CDR3 spells CACMTGWKGYTF. In DNA form, the CDR3 reads TGTGCCTGCATGACAGGGTGGAAGGGCTACACCTTC.

The V and J genes are TRBV14 and TRBJ2-1, with 8 positions matching TRBD2. This CDR3 has 16 amino acids. The trim removed 3 bases at V and 2 bases at J, leaving 6 bases unmatched. The germline gives CDR1 SGHDN, CDR2 FVKESK. CDR3 residues: CASSQKREGPYNEQFF. The CDR3 DNA reads TGTGCCAGCAGCCAGAAACGGGAGGGCCCCTACAATGAGCAGTTCTTC.

In its sample, this clone was seen a few times. The V gene is TRBV7-9, the J gene TRBJ2-7; possibly TRBD2 for D (5 bases). Germline-derived CDR1 and CDR2 are SEHNR and FQNEAQ (reference sequence). This CDR3 is built from 14 residues. Trimming stripped 4 bases from V and 0 bases from J, with 10 bases between. The CDR3 reads CASSSSDSSYEQYF. The CDR3 DNA is TGTGCCAGCAGCTCCTCGGACTCCTCCTACGAGCAGTACTTC.

The chain uses TRBV7-9 and TRBJ2-5; the D gene is possibly TRBD1 (5 bases). V gave up 0 bases and J gave up 7 bases, with 9 bases separating them. The CDR3 length is 13 residues. Germline-derived CDR1 and CDR2 are SEHNR and FQNEAQ (reference sequence). This CDR3 reads CASSLAQGVTQYF. CDR3 nucleotides: TGTGCCAGCAGCTTAGCGCAGGGCGTGACCCAGTACTTC.

In the case of this clone: Other DNA sequences of this sample code for an identical CDR3. This rearrangement joins TRBV30 to TRBJ1-5, with 8 bases aligning to TRBD1. CDR1 and CDR2 from the germline V gene are GTSNPN and SVGIG (reference sequence). The trim removed 0 bases at V and 5 bases at J, leaving 3 bases unmatched. The CDR3 spans 14 residues. The CDR3 here is CAWSVLQGDQPQHF. As DNA, the CDR3 is TGTGCCTGGAGTGTTCTACAGGGGGATCAGCCCCAGCATTTT.

The V gene is TRBV27, the J gene TRBJ2-5; possible D gene TRBD2, 5 bases. V lost 5 bases and J lost 5, with 15 bases in between. CDR1 MNHEY and CDR2 SMNVEV come from the germline V gene (reference sequence). CDR3 length equals 14 residues. In DNA, the CDR3 is TGTGCCAGCAGTCCAAACACTAGTCCGGAGACCCAGTACTTC. Its protein product is CASSPNTSPETQYF.

V usage is TRBV9 and J usage is TRBJ1-2; TRBD1 might be the D (6 bases). The CDR3 spans 15 residues. V shed 0 bases and J shed 7 bases, with 16 bases lying between them. The germline CDR1 and CDR2 sequences are SGDLS and YYNGEE. The CDR3 DNA reads as TGTGCCAGCAGCGTAGAGGACAGTCTTTTTAGTGGCTACACCTTC. Its translation is CASSVEDSLFSGYTF.

V and J are TRBV9 and TRBJ2-7; D is possibly TRBD1 (5 bases). Germline V CDR1 and CDR2: SGDLS, YYNGEE. This CDR3 comprises 15 residues. Trimming stripped 3 bases from V and 2 bases from J, with 15 bases between. The CDR3 loop is CASSEAAGHPYEQYF. As DNA, the CDR3 is TGTGCCAGCAGCGAAGCCGCAGGGCACCCCTACGAGCAGTACTTC.